The T cell receptor beta chain described here comes from a study of blood T cells in healthy people across ages. Overall study findings and caveats: Among long-lived donors, naive CD4+ cells were more numerous and diversity higher than in aged donors.

This CDR3 comprises 14 residues. The junction had 5 bases not matched to a gene; V was cut back by 7 bases and J by 3 bases. Germline CDR1 reads ENHRY; CDR2 reads SYGVKD. PCR was performed a second time for about 6 to 12 cycles using a sample-barcoded 5' primer and a J-beta primer mix. TCRdb analysed the 5' RACE reads with MiXCR anew, one entry per CDR3 protein. The sample carries 1.2 million to 1.5 million distinct CDR3 sequences, approximately 42% recorded once. This clonotype was seen a few times. Antigen specificity is unknown. Sequencing was performed on blood. The chain uses TRBV10-3 and TRBJ2-7; 11 bases are shared with TRBD1. This TCR was sampled from a woman younger than 30 in good health. The CDR3 protein is CAITPGQGVYEQYF. The CDR3 DNA follows: TGTGCCATCACCCCGGGACAGGGGGTCTACGAGCAGTACTTC.